Following are 21 T cell receptor beta chains from one sample sequenced in a study of radiotherapy plus CTLA-4 blockade in lung cancer. Clones were read by immunoSEQ multiplex PCR, and TCRdb kept only the in-frame ones, dropping some. The repertoire consists of approximately 49,000 clones, with approximately 84% occurring once and the leading ten covering about a quarter. The input for sequencing was peripheral blood, taken from a patient treated with radiotherapy plus ipilimumab. Source of these receptors: a human donor with non-small cell lung cancer whose response to radiotherapy plus ipilimumab could not be evaluated.

The chain recombines TRBV5-1 with TRBJ2-3; D is perhaps TRBD1 (6 bases). Trimming shortened V by 1 base and J by 6 bases, and 21 bases separated the two germline ends. Germline assignment: CDR1 SGHRS and CDR2 YFSETQ. The CDR3 runs to 17 residues. This CDR3 reads CASSLTPGTIGADTQYF. DNA for the CDR3: TGCGCCAGCAGCTTGACCCCTGGGACAATCGGTGCGGATACGCAGTATTTT. Based on the CDR3 plus reference TRBV5-1 and TRBJ2-3, the full variable domain is KAGVTQTPRYLIKTRGQQVTLSCSPISGHRSVSWYQQTPGQGLQFLFEYFSETQRNKGNFPGRFSGRQFSNSRSEMNVSTLELGDSALYLCASSLTPGTIGADTQYFGPGTRLTVL.

The chain couples TRBV28 to TRBJ1-1; D perhaps matches TRBD1 (5 bases). V was shortened by 4 bases and J by 4 bases, with 19 bases between the two germline ends. The CDR3 is made up of 16 amino acids. The germline gives CDR1 MDHEN, CDR2 SYDVKM. The CDR3 sequence: CASSSPYETGGTEAFF. The CDR3 DNA reads TGTGCCAGCAGTTCACCCTACGAAACCGGGGGCACTGAAGCTTTCTTT.

This chain links TRBV4-3 with TRBJ2-1, with TRBD2 matching 12 bases. CDR1 is LGHNA, CDR2 YSLEER, per germline. The junction had 11 bases not matched to a gene; V was cut back by 8 bases and J by 9 bases. CDR3 length equals 15 residues. The CDR3 DNA sequence: TGCGCCAGCGCCGCGACTAGCGGGAGCTGGGGTGAGCAGTTCTTC. This translates into CASAATSGSWGEQFF.

The chain combines TRBV25-1 with TRBJ2-5; a weak D match, TRBD2 (6 bases). Per germline, CDR1 MGHDK and CDR2 SYGVNS. Trimming cost V 6 bases and J 0 bases, with 17 bases left between them. The CDR3 has 16 residues. CDR3 DNA sequence: TGTGCCAGCAGCTATGGGACTCACATGTACCAAGAGACCCAGTACTTC. This translates into CASSYGTHMYQETQYF. Full variable domain (rest looked up from reference TRBV25-1 and TRBJ2-5): EADIYQTPRYLVIGTGKKITLECSQTMGHDKMYWYQQDPGMELHLIHYSYGVNSTEKGDLSSESTVSRIRTEHFPLTLESARPSHTSQYLCASSYGTHMYQETQYFGPGTRLLVL.

The genes are TRBV15 and TRBJ2-6, with 8 nucleotides matching TRBD1. The germline V gene encodes CDR1 LNHNV and CDR2 YYDKDF (reference sequence). CDR3 length equals 19 residues. V dropped 3 bases and J dropped 0; count of bases not matched to a gene: 10. In nucleotides, the CDR3 is TGTGCCACCAGCAGGGGCGGGACAGGTGCCCTCTCTGGGGCCAACGTCCTGACTTTC. It specifies CATSRGGTGALSGANVLTF.

DNA of the CDR3: TGCGCCAGCAGTCATCGACAGGGGGCCAACGAGCAGTACTTC. Residues: CASSHRQGANEQYF. V and J are TRBV5-1 and TRBJ2-7, with TRBD1 matching over 10 bases. Unmatched junction bases numbered 7, after V lost 5 bases and J lost 5 bases. Germline CDR1 and CDR2: SGHRS and YFSETQ. The CDR3 consists of 14 residues.

The DNA for the CDR3 is TGTGCCACTGCGTTTGACAGCCCGAACACTGAAGCTTTCTTT. This sequence encodes CATAFDSPNTEAFF. The chain links TRBV19 to TRBJ1-1, with a weak D call TRBD1 (5 bases). Germline-derived CDR1 and CDR2 are LNHDA and SQIVND (reference sequence). This CDR3 comprises 14 residues. Trimming cost V 10 bases and J 1 base, with 16 bases left between them.

This clone was picked up one time. The chain has TRBV27 and TRBJ2-2; the D gene is possibly TRBD2 (6 bases). The V and J ends lost 4 bases and 4 bases respectively, with 7 bases between them. CDR1 MNHEY and CDR2 SMNVEV come from the germline V gene (reference sequence). The CDR3 has 13 residues. In DNA form, the CDR3 reads TGTGCCAGCAGTTATAGCGGCACCGGGGAGCTGTTTTTT. Amino acids: CASSYSGTGELFF.

The chain joins TRBV5-1 to TRBJ2-7; maybe TRBD2 (6 bases). CDR3 length: 14 residues. Germline lookup yields CDR1 SGHRS and CDR2 YFSETQ. The ends were cut back, 0 bases at V and 9 bases at J, with 16 bases in the middle. The CDR3 nucleotides read TGCGCCAGCAGCTTGGGCCAGGTCCCGGGGGTGCAGTACTTC. It translates to CASSLGQVPGVQYF. The full variable domain, rest sourced from reference TRBV5-1 and TRBJ2-7, is KAGVTQTPRYLIKTRGQQVTLSCSPISGHRSVSWYQQTPGQGLQFLFEYFSETQRNKGNFPGRFSGRQFSNSRSEMNVSTLELGDSALYLCASSLGQVPGVQYFGPGTRLTVT.

This chain connects TRBV9 to TRBJ2-7; 12 positions agree with TRBD1. Trimming cost V 0 bases and J 7 bases; bases outside gene matches: 5. The CDR3 is 15 amino acids. Germline CDR1 is SGDLS and CDR2 is YYNGEE. The CDR3 sequence: CASSVGGQGAGEQYF. DNA for the CDR3: TGTGCCAGCAGCGTAGGGGGACAGGGGGCGGGAGAGCAGTACTTC.

The rearrangement links TRBV4-2 to TRBJ1-1, with TRBD1 identical over 7 bases. Looked up from germline, CDR1 is LGHNA and CDR2 is YNFKEQ. V lost 9 bases and J lost 1; bases outside the gene matches: 2. CDR3 length equals 12 residues. CDR3 loop: CASNRGNTEAFF. The CDR3 bases are TGTGCCAGTAACAGGGGGAACACTGAAGCTTTCTTT.

The V and J genes are TRBV6-5 and TRBJ1-2; TRBD1 matches 10 bases. V lost 5 bases, J lost 8 bases, and 8 bases stayed unmatched. This CDR3 is 14 amino acids long. The germline V gene encodes CDR1 MNHEY and CDR2 SVGAGI. The CDR3 here is CASSTPPGQGGYTF. The CDR3 DNA reads TGTGCCAGCAGTACCCCTCCGGGACAGGGGGGCTACACCTTC.

This clone has more than one count but fewer than ten. The chain recombines TRBV7-9 with TRBJ1-4, with 7 bases matching TRBD1. CDR1 SEHNR and CDR2 FQNEAQ come from the germline V gene (reference sequence). The CDR3 runs 11 residues. Trimming cost V 5 bases and J 13 bases; bases outside gene matches: 4. The CDR3: CASSLTGILFF. DNA of the CDR3: TGTGCCAGCAGCCTGACAGGGATACTGTTTTTT.

J is TRBJ1-5 and V is TRBV5-1, with 9 bases identical to TRBD1. V shed 0 bases, J shed 13 bases, and the junction held 8 bases outside the gene matches. The length of the CDR3 is 14 residues. Germline CDR1 SGHRS, CDR2 YFSETQ. The CDR3 loop reads CASSLGRQGDAQHF. The CDR3 region has the DNA TGCGCCAGCAGCTTGGGGCGACAGGGGGACGCGCAGCATTTT.

This sequence joins TRBV28 and TRBJ2-1; TRBD1 aligns across 8 bases. CDR1 is MDHEN, CDR2 SYDVKM, per germline. The CDR3 loop spans 16 amino acids. V shed 4 bases and J 6 bases; nucleotides not matched to a gene: 11. DNA of the CDR3: TGTGCCAGCAGTTCACTAGGACAGGGTAGTGGCAATGAGCAGTTCTTC. Its protein product is CASSSLGQGSGNEQFF.

The rearrangement uses TRBV19 and TRBJ1-1, with D maybe TRBD1 (5 bases). This CDR3 spans 14 amino acids. The germline gives CDR1 LNHDA, CDR2 SQIVND (reference sequence). With 6 bases removed from V and 6 bases from J, the gap between germline ends came to 17 bases. Here the CDR3 DNA reads TGTGCCAGTAGGGCCCCGGGGGACGTCGCTGAAGCTTTCTTT. This sequence encodes CASRAPGDVAEAFF. Full variable domain (outside the CDR3, taken from reference TRBV19 and TRBJ1-1): DGGITQSPKYLFRKEGQNVTLSCEQNLNHDAMYWYRQDPGQGLRLIYYSQIVNDFQKGDIAEGYSVSREKKESFPLTVTSAQKNPTAFYLCASRAPGDVAEAFFGQGTRLTVV.

This clone showed up just a few times. V and J are TRBV7-3 and TRBJ2-1; no firm D call. The germline V gene has CDR1 SGHTA and CDR2 FQGTGA. The CDR3 has 11 residues. V lost 2 bases and J 8 bases, leaving 4 bases between the germline ends. The DNA of the CDR3 is TGTGCCAGCAGCTTAGGGCATGAGCAGTTCTTC. This encodes CASSLGHEQFF.

V gene TRBV5-1 combines with J gene TRBJ2-1; D perhaps matches TRBD1 (6 bases). The germline V gene encodes CDR1 SGHRS and CDR2 YFSETQ. The CDR3 length is 15 residues. V was cut by 0 bases and J by 3 bases, with 10 bases left in between. CDR3 protein: CASSLVSGDYNEQFF. The CDR3 DNA follows: TGCGCCAGCAGCTTGGTGTCAGGGGACTACAATGAGCAGTTCTTC.

J is TRBJ2-6 and V is TRBV19; D is perhaps TRBD1 (5 bases). V gave up 5 bases and J gave up 0 bases, with 20 bases separating them. The CDR3 has 19 residues. The germline CDR1 and CDR2 sequences are LNHDA and SQIVND (reference sequence). The CDR3 DNA is TGTGCCAGTAGTCGTGTGGCAGGGATCTCCCTCTCTGGGGCCAACGTCCTGACTTTC. Translating gives CASSRVAGISLSGANVLTF.

The chain is built from TRBV5-4 and TRBJ1-2; unclear D gene. This CDR3 comprises 13 residues. V lost 1 base and J 2 bases, leaving 6 bases between the germline ends. The V gene's germline CDR1 is SGHNT and CDR2 YYREEE (reference sequence). In DNA form, the CDR3 reads TGTGCCAGCAGCTTGTCGGGGAACTATGGCTACACCTTC. Encoded protein: CASSLSGNYGYTF. The full variable domain, completed using reference TRBV5-4 and TRBJ1-2, is ETGVTQSPTHLIKTRGQQVTLRCSSQSGHNTVSWYQQALGQGPQFIFQYYREEENGRGNFPPRFSGLQFPNYSSELNVNALELDDSALYLCASSLSGNYGYTFGSGTRLTVV.

The chain links TRBV28 to TRBJ2-1, with D possibly being TRBD2 (5 bases). The CDR3 consists of 13 residues. V was trimmed by 3 bases and J by 6 bases, leaving 9 bases between them. CDR1 is MDHEN, CDR2 SYDVKM, per germline. The CDR3 DNA sequence: TGTGCCAGCAGTTTGAGGAGGATCAATGAGCAGTTCTTC. Encoded protein: CASSLRRINEQFF.